These T cell receptor beta chains were read from a single sample in a study of T cells in Graves' hyperthyroidism and ophthalmopathy. Each CDR3 protein is one row after TCRdb ran MiXCR on the multiplex PCR reads. The sample consists of hundreds of thousands of distinct CDR3 sequences, 35% to 45% of them appearing once. Sequenced input: blood. The receptors shown here come from a man aged 18-30 years with Graves' hyperthyroidism. The CDR3 runs from the conserved cysteine through the conserved F or W. The order of the fields is clone size, D gene, V gene, J gene, CDR3 DNA, CDR3 protein. The D gene is left open where the match is weak. Size values are once, few and many counts, or a class for expanded clones, and some rows have none.

NA	NA	TRBV7-9	TRBJ2-7	TGTGCCAGCAGCTCTGACCGGGTCTCTCCCTACGAGCAGTACTTC	CASSSDRVSPYEQYF
many	NA	TRBV4-1	TRBJ2-7	TGCGCCAGCAGCCAAGGCTCCCTAGCTGAAGGGGAGCAGTACTTC	CASSQGSLAEGEQYF
NA	TRBD2	TRBV7-9	TRBJ2-2	TGTGCCAGCAGCCATTCAGGGCTAGCGGGAGAGTCGGGGACCGGGGAGCTGTTTTTT	CASSHSGLAGESGTGELFF
NA	NA	TRBV20-1	TRBJ2-2	TGCAGTCCTAAAAACCTGAGAGGCAACACCGGGGAGCTGTTTTTT	CSPKNLRGNTGELFF
NA	TRBD2	TRBV10-3	TRBJ2-5	TGTGCCATCAGTGACGCGGGAGCCCAAGAGACCCAGTACTTC	CAISDAGAQETQYF
many	NA	TRBV19	TRBJ1-5	TGTGCCAGTAGTACCGTTGGACGGAATCAGCCCCAGCATTTT	CASSTVGRNQPQHF
few	NA	TRBV20-1	TRBJ2-2	TGCAGTGCTGATGGGGGCGCCGACACCGGGGAGCTGTTTTTT	CSADGGADTGELFF
NA	TRBD1	TRBV20-1	TRBJ1-4	TGCAGTGCTAGAGGGCAGAACAGGGGGGACGAAAAACTGTTTTTT	CSARGQNRGDEKLFF
NA	NA	TRBV9	TRBJ2-2	TGTGCCAGCAGCAACAGCCCTAGAGGTGGCGACACCGGGGAGCTGTTTTTT	CASSNSPRGGDTGELFF
many	TRBD1	TRBV15	TRBJ2-7	TGTGCCACGCGGGACAGGGATTCCGAGCAGTACTTC	CATRDRDSEQYF
few	NA	TRBV7-8	TRBJ2-5	TGTGCCAGCAGCTCTGACAGCGCCCCTCAAGAGACCCAGTACTTC	CASSSDSAPQETQYF
few	TRBD2	TRBV7-9	TRBJ2-7	TGTGCCAGCAGTGCGGGACTAAACCCCTACGAGCAGTACTTC	CASSAGLNPYEQYF
few	NA	TRBV5-1	TRBJ1-2	TGCGCCAGCAGCCCTGCAGAACAGGGAAGGGGCGGCTACACCTTC	CASSPAEQGRGGYTF
NA	NA	TRBV6-5	TRBJ1-4	TGTGCCTGCTGCGGGTGGGACACTAATGAAAAACTGTTTTTT	CACCGWDTNEKLFF
NA	NA	TRBV11-2	TRBJ2-5	TGTGCCAGCAGGACCCGGGACTCCCAAGAGACCCAGTACTTC	CASRTRDSQETQYF
NA	TRBD2	TRBV14	TRBJ2-7	TGTGCCAGCAGCCAAGAAACTAGCGGGGCCTACGAGCAGTACTTC	CASSQETSGAYEQYF
many	NA	TRBV7-3	TRBJ2-6	TGTGCCAGCAGCCCTTATCGGGCCAACGTCCTGACTTTC	CASSPYRANVLTF
NA	TRBD1	TRBV9	TRBJ2-3	TGTGCCAGCAGCGGCCGTCGCAGACAGGGGGCGTCAGATACGCAGTATTTT	CASSGRRRQGASDTQYF
NA	TRBD1	TRBV6-6	TRBJ1-5	TGTGCCAGCTCACTGGGGACAGGGTACAATCAGCCCCAGCATTTT	CASSLGTGYNQPQHF
NA	NA	TRBV19	TRBJ1-1	TGTGCCAGTAGTATAGGGAGGAGCTCTGAAGCTTTCTTT	CASSIGRSSEAFF
NA	TRBD2	TRBV29-1	TRBJ2-1	TGCAGCGTTGGAGGTACTAGACTAGCGGACTACAATGAGCAGTTCTTC	CSVGGTRLADYNEQFF
NA	NA	TRBV6-6	TRBJ1-4	TGTGCCAGCCAAGCCAGTGAAAAACTGTTTTTT	CASQASEKLFF
many	TRBD1	TRBV20-1	TRBJ1-2	TGCAGTGCTATGGACAGGGAAGATGGCTACACCTTC	CSAMDREDGYTF
NA	NA	TRBV12-3/TRBV12-4	TRBJ1-2	TGTGCCAGCACCCCCGGGGGGGCCGATGGCTACACCTTC	CASTPGGADGYTF
NA	NA	TRBV10-3	TRBJ1-2	TGTGCCATCACCACTGGAACGGGCGGCTACACCTTC	CAITTGTGGYTF
many	TRBD1	TRBV7-2	TRBJ2-7	TGTGCCAGCAGCTTAGAGGCAGGGGGCGACGAGCAGTACTTC	CASSLEAGGDEQYF
NA	TRBD2	TRBV14	TRBJ2-5	TGTGCCAGCAGGCACGGGACTAGGGGAGAGACCCAGTACTTC	CASRHGTRGETQYF
few	NA	TRBV11-3	TRBJ1-2	TGTGCCAGCAGCTTAGATCTGCAGGGGAACTATGGCTACACCTTC	CASSLDLQGNYGYTF
many	NA	TRBV7-8	TRBJ2-5	TGTGCCAGCAGCTTCCTTCTGGACCAGTACTTC	CASSFLLDQYF
many	TRBD1	TRBV19	TRBJ1-5	TGTGCCAGCAGCCCTCGGACAGGGGATCAGCCCCAGCATTTT	CASSPRTGDQPQHF
NA	NA	TRBV10-3	TRBJ1-6	TGTGCCATCAGAGGACGGAGCTATAATTCACCCCTCCACTTT	CAIRGRSYNSPLHF
NA	NA	TRBV12-3/TRBV12-4	TRBJ1-5	TGTGCCGGCTACAGGGTTCAGCCCCAGCATTTT	CAGYRVQPQHF
NA	NA	TRBV15	TRBJ1-1	TGTGCCACCAGCAGAGATAGAGGGGGGGCGAACACTGAAGCTTTCTTT	CATSRDRGGANTEAFF
NA	TRBD1	TRBV25-1	TRBJ1-1	TGTTCTTCTCTCGGACAGGGGGCGAAGACTGAAGCTTTCTTT	CSSLGQGAKTEAFF
NA	NA	TRBV6-5	TRBJ1-1	TGTGCCAGCACCCGGGCAGTACTTGAAGCTTTCTTT	CASTRAVLEAFF